This note documents a single T cell receptor beta chain sequence. This sample stems from a study of shared clonotypes between healthy human individuals. The germline gives CDR1 SEHNR, CDR2 FQNEAQ (reference sequence). With 4 bases clipped from V and 1 base from J, the junction kept 6 bases outside the gene matches. The CDR3 has 16 residues. Naive CD8 cells comprised CD45RO-negative, CCR7-positively selected cells, excluding terminally differentiated effector memory CD45RA+ cells. The study enrolled healthy HIV-negative adults without recent acute infections or vaccinations as donors. The study drew all its donors from Caucasian adults living in Nashville, Tennessee. Researchers ran the assay at a deep level. Produced via immunoSEQ multiplex PCR; TCRdb's table is partial and in-frame only. The data show about 2.1 million clones, about 92% seen once.

What was sequenced was naive CD8+ T cells from PBMCs. This chain joins TRBV7-9 and TRBJ2-2; TRBD1 aligns across 7 bases. The TCR comes from a man younger than 30 in good health. Some clones in this sample may be carry-over from other donors' samples. The CDR3 DNA follows: TGTGCCAGCAGCTCGAAAGGGACAGTGAACACCGGGGAGCTGTTTTTT. Translation: CASSSKGTVNTGELFF.